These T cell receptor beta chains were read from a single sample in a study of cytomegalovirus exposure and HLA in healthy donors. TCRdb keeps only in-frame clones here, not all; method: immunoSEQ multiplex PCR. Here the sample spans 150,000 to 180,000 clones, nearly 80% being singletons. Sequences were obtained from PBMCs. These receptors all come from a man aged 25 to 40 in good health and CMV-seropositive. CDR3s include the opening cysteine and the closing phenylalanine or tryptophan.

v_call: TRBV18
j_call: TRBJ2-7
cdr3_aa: CASSPRQGYEQYF

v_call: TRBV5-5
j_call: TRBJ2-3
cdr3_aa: CASSLAQGPDTQYF

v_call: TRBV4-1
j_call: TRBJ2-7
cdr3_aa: CASSQGTGGSDEQYF

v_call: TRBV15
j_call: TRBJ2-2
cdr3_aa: CATSRAGYGRVTGELFF

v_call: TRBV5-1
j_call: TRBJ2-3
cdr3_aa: CASSLDLEGRDTQYF

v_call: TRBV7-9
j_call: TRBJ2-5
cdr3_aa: CASSRNQETQYF

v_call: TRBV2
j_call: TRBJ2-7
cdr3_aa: CASSGGQAYEQYF

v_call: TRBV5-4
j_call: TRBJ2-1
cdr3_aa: CASSFDPGSSYNEQFF

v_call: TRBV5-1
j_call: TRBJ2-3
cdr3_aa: CASSYGIGADTQYF

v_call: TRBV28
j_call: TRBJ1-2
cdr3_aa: CASSGGSGYGYTF

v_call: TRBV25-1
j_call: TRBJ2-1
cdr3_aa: CASSERRQGTSGYNEQFF

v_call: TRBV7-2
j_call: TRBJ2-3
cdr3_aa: CASRGPSTDTQYF